This T cell receptor (beta chain) originates from a study of blood T cells in healthy people across ages. J gave up 4 bases and V 3 bases, and 7 bases lay outside the gene matches. CDR1 and CDR2 from the germline V gene are MDHEN and SYDVKM. The CDR3 runs to 16 residues. General study points: Estimated diversity, derived from one million T cells, was regarded as an underestimate.

As regards this clonotype: Its antigen is currently unknown.

Sample-barcoded 5' priming and a J-beta primer mix drove a second PCR of about 6 to 12 cycles. Every single cDNA molecule received a tag from a template-switch adaptor with 12 random nucleotides. TCRdb redid the calling of the 5' RACE reads with MiXCR, one entry per CDR3 protein. The sample yields over 1,500,000 distinct CDR3 sequences, roughly 49% seen once. The sample consisted of blood. The J gene is TRBJ1-4, the V gene TRBV28; TRBD1 agrees at 8 bases. This clonotype was sampled from a woman in her thirties or forties in good health. The CDR3: CASSFDRGMINEKLFF. DNA for the CDR3: TGTGCCAGCAGTTTCGACAGGGGTATGATTAATGAAAAACTGTTTTTT.